The 15 T cell receptor beta chains below all came from one sample that was sequenced in a study of cytomegalovirus exposure and HLA in healthy donors. Sequencing used immunoSEQ multiplex PCR; TCRdb keeps in-frame clones, though not all of them. The sample carries approximately 200,000 clones, about 90% recorded once. The specimen sequenced was PBMCs. The source is a woman younger than 30 in good health and CMV-seronegative.

The chain recombines TRBV5-1 with TRBJ2-5, with 9 bases matching TRBD2. Germline assignment: CDR1 SGHRS and CDR2 YFSETQ. Losses at the gene ends were 0 bases for V and 5 bases for J; bases not matched to a gene: 5. The CDR3 has 15 residues. CDR3 sequence reads: CASSLGIAGEETQYF. CDR3 in DNA: TGCGCCAGCAGCTTGGGGATAGCGGGAGAGGAGACCCAGTACTTC.

The gene calls are TRBV14 and TRBJ2-5; 9 positions agree with TRBD1. Germline V gene sequence: CDR1 SGHDN, CDR2 FVKESK. The CDR3 has 14 residues. V lost 4 bases to trimming and J lost 6 bases; unmatched junction nucleotides: 6. The CDR3 nucleotides read TGTGCCAGCAGCCGAACAGGGGGCAGGAAGACCCAGTACTTC. Protein product: CASSRTGGRKTQYF.

V and J are TRBV21-1 and TRBJ2-7; TRBD2, the D gene given by the table, was not confirmed from the DNA. TRBV21-1 is labeled a pseudogene. The CDR3 sequence is 15 residues long. This chain's CDR3 is CARSSLRVPSYEQYF. In DNA form, the CDR3 reads TGTGCCAGATCCTCGCTCCGGGTACCCTCCTACGAGCAGTACTTC.

This chain links TRBV28 with TRBJ1-4, with D unresolved. Germline CDR1 MDHEN, CDR2 SYDVKM. The CDR3 runs 15 residues. Deletions cut 4 bases from V and 0 bases from J, with 9 bases between. CDR3 loop: CASSSIVATNEKLFF. Here the CDR3 DNA reads TGTGCCAGCAGTTCGATAGTTGCAACTAATGAAAAACTGTTTTTT.

The rearrangement links TRBV27 to TRBJ2-7; 7 nucleotides align to TRBD1. From germline, CDR1 is MNHEY and CDR2 SMNVEV (reference sequence). V lost 8 bases and J lost 5; bases outside the gene matches: 6. CDR3 length: 12 amino acids. The CDR3 DNA reads TGTGCCAGCGCCGACAGGGCCCACGAGCAGTACTTC. Its translation is CASADRAHEQYF.

The genes are TRBV19 and TRBJ2-1, with 8 nucleotides matching TRBD2. The CDR3 is 14 amino acids. The V gene's germline CDR1 is LNHDA and CDR2 SQIVND (reference sequence). V dropped 3 bases and J dropped 5; count of bases not matched to a gene: 3. CDR3 amino acids: CASSMVAGNNEQFF. The CDR3 bases are TGTGCCAGTAGTATGGTAGCGGGAAACAATGAGCAGTTCTTC.

The chain carries TRBV6-5 and TRBJ1-4; the D gene is possibly TRBD1 (6 bases). CDR3 length: 14 amino acids. V lost 8 bases to trimming and J lost 3 bases, with 13 bases between them. In germline, CDR1 is MNHEY, CDR2 SVGAGI. The CDR3: CASQGMAANEKLFF. Written as DNA, the CDR3 is TGTGCCAGCCAGGGGATGGCCGCTAATGAAAAACTGTTTTTT.

The genes are TRBV28 and TRBJ2-5, with D possibly matching TRBD1 (6 bases). CDR1 and CDR2 (germline): MDHEN, SYDVKM. The germline V and J ends were trimmed by 2 bases and 0 bases, with 13 bases remaining between them. This CDR3 has 16 amino acids. The CDR3: CASSLRQDGDQETQYF. As DNA, the CDR3 is TGTGCCAGCAGTTTAAGACAGGATGGGGACCAAGAGACCCAGTACTTC.

V usage is TRBV20-1 and J usage is TRBJ1-2, with D possibly TRBD1 on 5 matching bases. The CDR3 is made up of 11 amino acids. V lost 8 bases and J 6 bases, leaving 13 bases between the germline ends. Germline V gene sequence: CDR1 DFQATT, CDR2 SNEGSKA (reference sequence). The CDR3 bases are TGCAGTACCGACAGTGTGCATGGCTACACCTTC. It yields the protein CSTDSVHGYTF.

The chain recombines TRBV28 with TRBJ2-5; tentative D call: TRBD1 (6 bases). Germline assignment: CDR1 MDHEN and CDR2 SYDVKM. V was clipped by 2 bases and J by 2 bases, with 9 bases between them. The CDR3 is 14 amino acids. CDR3 sequence reads: CASSLATGQETQYF. In DNA, the CDR3 is TGTGCCAGCAGTTTAGCGACAGGTCAAGAGACCCAGTACTTC.

This rearrangement joins TRBV28 to TRBJ2-7; 11 bases are shared with TRBD1. CDR3 length: 17 amino acids. V shed 5 bases, J shed 0 bases, and the junction held 9 bases outside the gene matches. The germline CDR1 and CDR2 sequences are MDHEN and SYDVKM. DNA for the CDR3: TGTGCCAGCAGTCCAAGCCCCGGGACAGGGGGCTCCTACGAGCAGTACTTC. It encodes CASSPSPGTGGSYEQYF. Variable domain in full (rest from reference TRBV28 and TRBJ2-7): DVKVTQSSRYLVKRTGEKVFLECVQDMDHENMFWYRQDPGLGLRLIYFSYDVKMKEKGDIPEGYSVSREKKERFSLILESASTNQTSMYLCASSPSPGTGGSYEQYFGPGTRLTVT.

There are a few counts of this clone. V gene TRBV19 combines with J gene TRBJ1-2, with D unclear. CDR1 and CDR2 (germline): LNHDA, SQIVND (reference sequence). The CDR3 runs to 12 residues. V lost 3 bases, J lost 7 bases, and 9 bases lay in between. The CDR3: CASSMEGIGYTF. The CDR3 DNA reads as TGTGCCAGTAGTATGGAGGGTATTGGCTACACCTTC.

The chain joins TRBV10-1 to TRBJ2-1; TRBD2 matches at 8 bases. CDR1 is WNHNN and CDR2 is SYGVQD in the germline V gene (reference sequence). The CDR3 has 13 amino acids. V shed 9 bases, J shed 9 bases, and the junction held 10 bases outside the gene matches. The CDR3 DNA is TGCGCCAGTCGAGGGACTAGTCACGGTGAGCAGTTCTTC. Its protein product is CASRGTSHGEQFF.

J is TRBJ2-7 and V is TRBV28; perhaps TRBD1 as D (5 bases). V lost 6 bases, J lost 5 bases, and 20 bases lay in between. Germline lookup yields CDR1 MDHEN and CDR2 SYDVKM. The CDR3 loop spans 15 amino acids. Written as DNA, the CDR3 is TGTGCCAGCAGCTCAAGAGTTCTGACAGCCCACGAGCAGTACTTC. Translating gives CASSSRVLTAHEQYF.

The chain recombines TRBV27 with TRBJ2-1; D might be TRBD2 (5 bases). This CDR3 is 12 amino acids long. From germline, CDR1 is MNHEY and CDR2 SMNVEV (reference sequence). Trimming took 3 bases from V and 7 from J, leaving 7 bases between them. The CDR3 sequence: CASSFTSNEQFF. CDR3 in DNA: TGTGCCAGCAGTTTTACTAGTAATGAGCAGTTCTTC.